Each of the 26 T cell receptor beta chains below was sequenced from the same sample in a study of response to subunit inactivated influenza vaccine. TCRdb called the RT-PCR reads again in MiXCR, with one record for every CDR3 protein. The table includes more than 700,000 distinct CDR3 sequences, around 21% detected once. The material was PBMCs from blood, obtained 5 days after vaccination. These TCRs come from a man between 45 and 60 years old who received an inactivated influenza vaccine.

V usage is TRBV20-1 and J usage is TRBJ2-3; 7 bases match TRBD1. The length of the CDR3 is 15 residues. Unmatched junction bases numbered 7, after V lost 0 bases and J lost 4 bases. Germline V gene data show CDR1 as DFQATT and CDR2 as SNEGSKA (reference sequence). This CDR3 is CSARDGTVSSDTQYF. The CDR3 nucleotides are TGCAGTGCTAGAGATGGGACAGTCAGTTCAGATACGCAGTATTTT.

The V and J genes are TRBV10-3 and TRBJ2-3; no definite D call. Germline CDR1 ENHRY, CDR2 SYGVKD. The CDR3 has 11 residues. Trimming took 10 bases from V and 0 from J, leaving 5 bases between them. The CDR3 spells CATQSTDTQYF. The DNA of the CDR3 is TGTGCCACCCAGAGCACAGATACGCAGTATTTT.

This clonotype was seen repeatedly, ten times or more. V and J are TRBV5-1 and TRBJ2-3; D gene uncertain. The V gene's germline CDR1 is SGHRS and CDR2 YFSETQ. The CDR3 sequence is 13 residues long. V lost 1 base and J lost 4, with 7 bases in between. The CDR3, as DNA: TGCGCCAGCAGCTTGACAAGGGCAGATACGCAGTATTTT. Amino acid sequence: CASSLTRADTQYF.

The J gene is TRBJ2-1, the V gene TRBV29-1; D perhaps matches TRBD1 (6 bases). From germline, CDR1 is SQVTM and CDR2 ANQGSEA. Trimming shortened V by 3 bases and J by 5 bases, and 8 bases separated the two germline ends. This CDR3 region has 12 residues. For the CDR3, the DNA is TGCAGCGTTGACAGGGGAAACAATGAGCAGTTCTTC. The encoded protein is CSVDRGNNEQFF.

This clonotype was counted a few times. V gene TRBV7-8 combines with J gene TRBJ1-2; D might be TRBD1 (5 bases). The V gene lost 0 bases and the J gene lost 8 bases, with 7 bases spanning the gap. Germline-derived CDR1 and CDR2 are SGHVS and FQNEAQ. This CDR3 is built from 12 residues. In nucleotides, the CDR3 is TGTGCCAGCAGCTTAGCCAGGGACGGCTACACCTTC. Translated, it gives CASSLARDGYTF.

This clonotype was counted ten times or more. This chain uses TRBV12-3 or TRBV12-4 with TRBJ1-3; D is unresolved. This CDR3 spans 12 amino acids. V lost 3 bases, J lost 3 bases, and 3 bases lay in between. The CDR3 DNA reads as TGTGCCAGCAGTTTCGGTGGAAACACCATATATTTT. Its protein product is CASSFGGNTIYF.

This clonotype has more than one count but fewer than ten. V gene TRBV6-1 combines with J gene TRBJ1-1; D unclear. The CDR3 runs to 15 residues. Germline assignment: CDR1 MNHNS and CDR2 SASEGT. V was cut by 5 bases and J by 4 bases, with 17 bases left in between. CDR3 in DNA: TGTGCCAGCAGTCGCCTCTATATCCCCCCCACTGAAGCTTTCTTT. It codes for CASSRLYIPPTEAFF.

This clonotype is a singleton in its sample. The gene calls are TRBV4-3 and TRBJ2-1; possibly TRBD1 for D (5 bases). The V and J ends lost 4 bases and 3 bases respectively, with 7 bases between them. Germline V gene sequence: CDR1 LGHNA, CDR2 YSLEER. The CDR3 loop spans 13 amino acids. The CDR3 loop is CASSPGHYNEQFF. The CDR3 region has the DNA TGCGCCAGCAGCCCCGGACACTACAATGAGCAGTTCTTC.

The rearrangement joins TRBV20-1 to TRBJ1-2; D is perhaps TRBD1 (5 bases). V was shortened by 6 bases and J by 2 bases, with 10 bases between the two germline ends. The CDR3 spans 12 residues. Germline V gene lookup returns CDR1 DFQATT and CDR2 SNEGSKA (reference sequence). The CDR3 protein is CSAGEGNYGYTF. The CDR3 DNA reads TGCAGTGCGGGGGAGGGAAACTATGGCTACACCTTC.

The gene calls are TRBV20-1 and TRBJ2-7; weak D call: TRBD2 (7 bases). V lost 6 bases, J lost 5 bases, and 17 bases lay in between. Per the germline V gene, CDR1 is DFQATT and CDR2 is SNEGSKA (reference sequence). The CDR3 has 13 amino acids. CDR3 amino acids: CSAKTPGGHEQYF. The CDR3 DNA reads as TGCAGTGCCAAGACACCGGGGGGCCACGAGCAGTACTTC.

The chain has TRBV10-3 and TRBJ2-1; maybe TRBD1 (7 bases). Deletions cut 11 bases from V and 4 bases from J, with 15 bases between. Germline-derived CDR1 and CDR2 are ENHRY and SYGVKD. The CDR3 loop spans 13 amino acids. The DNA of the CDR3 is TGTGCCTCTCTCGCGGGACAGTACAATGAGCAGTTCTTC. The encoded protein is CASLAGQYNEQFF.

The chain recombines TRBV29-1 with TRBJ2-7; D uncertain. Germline CDR1 reads SQVTM; CDR2 reads ANQGSEA. The CDR3 consists of 14 residues. V was clipped by 6 bases and J by 2 bases, with 17 bases between them. The CDR3 sequence: CSVVGRSPPYEQYF. The CDR3 DNA reads as TGCAGCGTCGTGGGCAGGTCGCCCCCCTACGAGCAGTACTTC.

This clonotype has at least ten counts. J is TRBJ2-3 and V is TRBV5-6; no reliable D call. Trimming removed 0 bases at V and 3 bases at J, with 5 bases between. Germline CDR1 and CDR2: SGHDT and YYEEEE. The CDR3 totals 13 residues. The CDR3 region is CASSLDVTDTQYF. The CDR3 nucleotides are TGTGCCAGCAGCTTGGACGTAACAGATACGCAGTATTTT. The whole variable domain, filled in from reference TRBV5-6 and TRBJ2-3, reads DAGVTQSPTHLIKTRGQQVTLRCSPKSGHDTVSWYQQALGQGPQFIFQYYEEEERQRGNFPDRFSGHQFPNYSSELNVNALLLGDSALYLCASSLDVTDTQYFGPGTRLTVL.

V and J are TRBV5-1 and TRBJ2-1; D is perhaps TRBD1 (6 bases). Deletions cut 4 bases from V and 7 bases from J, with 18 bases between. This CDR3 spans 15 amino acids. CDR1 and CDR2 from the germline V gene are SGHRS and YFSETQ. CDR3 bases: TGCGCCAGCAGCCTACATGGGACAACCCGTAATGAGCAGTTCTTC. As protein: CASSLHGTTRNEQFF.

J is TRBJ1-6 and V is TRBV10-3, with TRBD1 matching 8 bases. The germline V gene encodes CDR1 ENHRY and CDR2 SYGVKD. V shed 8 bases, J shed 6 bases, and the junction held 15 bases outside the gene matches. This CDR3 contains 17 residues. The CDR3 here is CAIGTLGQEAGNSPLHF. CDR3 bases: TGTGCCATCGGAACCCTGGGACAGGAGGCTGGTAATTCACCCCTCCACTTT.

CDR3: CSASEIGLADNEQFF. CDR3 nucleotide sequence: TGCAGTGCTAGTGAGATCGGGCTAGCGGACAATGAGCAGTTCTTC. The rearrangement uses TRBV20-1 and TRBJ2-1; 7 bases are shared with TRBD2. The CDR3 loop spans 15 amino acids. The germline CDR1 and CDR2 sequences are DFQATT and SNEGSKA (reference sequence). The V gene end was trimmed by 3 bases and the J gene end by 5 bases; junction bases not matched to a gene: 10.

This rearrangement joins TRBV11-2 to TRBJ2-2; 7 bases are shared with TRBD2. The CDR3 has 15 residues. Germline values: CDR1 SGHAT, CDR2 FQNNGV. Unmatched junction bases numbered 6, after V lost 4 bases and J lost 4 bases. The DNA for the CDR3 is TGTGCCAGCAGCTACCGGGGACTATTCACCGGGGAGCTGTTTTTT. It codes for CASSYRGLFTGELFF. Combining the CDR3 with reference TRBV11-2 and TRBJ2-2 gives the whole variable domain EAGVAQSPRYKIIEKRQSVAFWCNPISGHATLYWYQQILGQGPKLLIQFQNNGVVDDSQLPKDRFSAERLKGVDSTLKIQPAKLEDSAVYLCASSYRGLFTGELFFGEGSRLTVL.

This clonotype was counted between two and nine times. In nucleotides, the CDR3 is TGCGCCAGCAGCCAAGATGTAGGCAGGGGGGGACATTGGGGGCAGTTCTTC. Amino acids: CASSQDVGRGGHWGQFF. The chain employs TRBV4-3 and TRBJ2-1; D tentatively fits TRBD1 or TRBD2 (7 bases each). V lost 0 bases to trimming and J lost 12 bases, with 24 bases between them. The CDR3 has 17 amino acids. CDR1 and CDR2 (germline): LGHNA, YSLEER.

The V and J genes are TRBV3-1 and TRBJ1-5; D unclear. CDR3 length equals 15 residues. The germline CDR1 and CDR2 sequences are LGHDT and YNNKEL (reference sequence). Trimming shortened V by 0 bases and J by 6 bases, and 12 bases separated the two germline ends. The CDR3 DNA sequence: TGTGCCAGCAGCCAAGATACGGGCAGGCGTCAGCCCCAGCATTTT. It is translated as CASSQDTGRRQPQHF.

This clonotype was found a few times. The rearrangement links TRBV29-1 to TRBJ2-3; 12 bases are a match to TRBD2. After removal of 7 bases from V and 6 bases from J, the junction contained 5 bases not matched to a gene. CDR1 is SQVTM and CDR2 is ANQGSEA in the germline V gene. The CDR3 runs 13 residues. The chain's CDR3 is CSARLAGVDTQYF. Here the CDR3 DNA reads TGCAGCGCTCGACTAGCGGGAGTGGATACGCAGTATTTT.

The chain links TRBV7-8 to TRBJ2-5, with a possible D match to TRBD2 (6 bases). CDR3 length: 15 residues. The V gene's germline CDR1 is SGHVS and CDR2 FQNEAQ. Deletions cut 3 bases from V and 2 bases from J, with 13 bases between. The CDR3, as DNA: TGTGCCAGCAGCTTCTCGGGGGAATATCAAGAGACCCAGTACTTC. Its translation: CASSFSGEYQETQYF.

This chain links TRBV20-1 with TRBJ1-1; unclear D gene. The V and J ends lost 6 bases and 0 bases respectively, with 11 bases between them. The CDR3 runs 13 residues. Germline CDR1 is DFQATT and CDR2 is SNEGSKA (reference sequence). DNA for the CDR3: TGCAGTGCCGCATCCCTTCTGAACACTGAAGCTTTCTTT. Translated, it gives CSAASLLNTEAFF.

This clonotype was seen only a few times. The chain links TRBV7-9 to TRBJ2-2, with 9 bases identical to TRBD1. Per germline, CDR1 SEHNR and CDR2 FQNEAQ (reference sequence). V was clipped by 6 bases and J by 5 bases; unmatched bases: 7. CDR3 size: 15 residues. CDR3 in DNA: TGTGCCAGCAGGTCCCGGGACAGGGTGACCGGGGAGCTGTTTTTT. Protein: CASRSRDRVTGELFF.

There are a few counts of this clonotype. The CDR3 region is CASSEAPISNEQFF. The CDR3 nucleotides read TGTGCCAGCAGTGAAGCGCCGATCAGCAATGAGCAGTTCTTC. This chain joins TRBV2 and TRBJ2-1; unclear D gene. Trimming removed 0 bases at V and 6 bases at J, with 9 bases between. The CDR3 is made up of 14 amino acids. Germline values: CDR1 SNHLY, CDR2 FYNNEI.

In this sample, this clonotype turned up many times. The genes are TRBV12-3 or TRBV12-4 and TRBJ2-1; possible D gene TRBD1, 7 bases. The CDR3 extends over 16 amino acids. V shed 5 bases and J shed 3 bases, with 17 bases lying between them. The CDR3 DNA reads TGTGCCAGCAGTGGGTCGGCAGGGGGGATCTACAATGAGCAGTTCTTC. Its translation: CASSGSAGGIYNEQFF.

This clonotype has just a few counts. The CDR3 nucleotides are TGTGCCACCAGCAGAGGGACTAGCGGGAGTTCCAAAAACATTCAGTACTTC. The encoded protein is CATSRGTSGSSKNIQYF. The chain employs TRBV15 and TRBJ2-4; 13 positions match TRBD2. V lost 1 base, J lost 2 bases, and 2 bases stayed unmatched. The length of the CDR3 is 17 residues. CDR1 is LNHNV, CDR2 YYDKDF, per germline (reference sequence). Drawing the rest from reference TRBV15 and TRBJ2-4, the complete variable domain is DAMVIQNPRYQVTQFGKPVTLSCSQTLNHNVMYWYQQKSSQAPKLLFHYYDKDFNNEADTPDNFQSRRPNTSFCFLDIRSPGLGDTAMYLCATSRGTSGSSKNIQYFGAGTRLSVL.